The 7 T cell receptor beta chains in this list originate from one sample, sequenced in a study of shared clonotypes between healthy human individuals. The assay was immunoSEQ multiplex PCR, and TCRdb's table has in-frame clones only and misses some. Seen here are roughly 850,000 clones, roughly 96% observed once, and the top ten hold 0.2% to 0.25%. Positive CCR7 selection of CD45RO-negative cells yielded the naive CD8 cells, and terminally differentiated effector memory CD45RA+ cells were excluded. Source material: naive CD8+ T cells sorted from blood. Receptors were obtained from a man under 40 in good health.

V and J are TRBV9 and TRBJ2-1; 10 positions match TRBD2. The CDR3 runs to 14 residues. Germline values: CDR1 SGDLS, CDR2 YYNGEE. V dropped 5 bases and J dropped 8; count of bases not matched to a gene: 7. DNA for the CDR3: TGTGCCAGCAGGCCGGGACTAGCGAACGATGAGCAGTTCTTC. Its protein is CASRPGLANDEQFF.

This clone has just one count. The V gene is TRBV7-3, the J gene TRBJ1-5, with no clear D. The CDR3 length is 13 residues. Germline V gives CDR1 SGHTA, CDR2 FQGTGA. Trimming cost V 1 base and J 6 bases, with 7 bases left between them. This CDR3 is CASSLKRGQPQHF. The CDR3 region has the DNA TGTGCCAGCAGCTTAAAGCGAGGTCAGCCCCAGCATTTT.

The gene calls are TRBV10-2 and TRBJ2-7; D tentatively reads TRBD1 or TRBD2 (5 bases each). V gave up 8 bases and J gave up 0 bases, with 8 bases separating them. The germline V gene has CDR1 WSHSY and CDR2 SAAADI. The CDR3 is made up of 12 amino acids. CDR3 coding DNA: TGCGCCAGCCGGGACCTCTCCTACGAGCAGTACTTC. It codes for CASRDLSYEQYF.

The rearrangement links TRBV7-2 to TRBJ1-2, with D possibly TRBD1 on 5 matching bases. In germline, CDR1 is SGHTA, CDR2 FQGNSA. This CDR3 region has 15 residues. V was clipped by 3 bases and J by 2 bases, with 13 bases between them. In DNA form, the CDR3 reads TGTGCCAGCAGCTTCGCTCCAGGGCTGAACTATGGCTACACCTTC. This gives the protein CASSFAPGLNYGYTF.

This clone was observed once. The chain is built from TRBV27 and TRBJ2-5; 15 nucleotides align to TRBD2. The germline gives CDR1 MNHEY, CDR2 SMNVEV (reference sequence). The trim removed 8 bases at V and 6 bases at J, leaving 7 bases unmatched. The CDR3 loop spans 15 amino acids. DNA of the CDR3: TGTGCCAGCGGACCGGGACTAGCGGGAGGAAAGACCCAGTACTTC. It yields the protein CASGPGLAGGKTQYF.

The chain uses TRBV7-9 and TRBJ2-7; 7 bases are a match to TRBD1. The CDR3 spans 15 residues. The germline V gene encodes CDR1 SEHNR and CDR2 FQNEAQ (reference sequence). The V and J ends lost 4 bases and 2 bases, in that order; junction bases with no gene match: 8. The CDR3 coding sequence is TGTGCCAGCAGCTCTGGACAGGTGACAGCCTACGAGCAGTACTTC. It yields the protein CASSSGQVTAYEQYF.

This chain links TRBV27 with TRBJ2-7, with 7 bases aligning to TRBD1. The length of the CDR3 is 14 residues. Trimming removed 6 bases from V and 3 bases from J; junction bases left unmatched: 8. The germline gives CDR1 MNHEY, CDR2 SMNVEV (reference sequence). CDR3 sequence reads: CASSHDRAGYEQYF. CDR3 sequence (DNA): TGTGCCAGCAGCCACGACAGGGCGGGCTACGAGCAGTACTTC.